This TCR beta chain was recovered during a study of response to subunit inactivated influenza vaccine. Findings and caveats of the study: Every seasonal influenza vaccination brings in few new T cells, the authors suggested.

Each CDR3 protein is one row after TCRdb ran MiXCR on the RT-PCR reads. The table has about 700,000 distinct CDR3 sequences, 14% seen once. In its sample, this clonotype was seen a few times. Its antigen is unknown. This CDR3 is 15 amino acids long. The J segment lost 1 base and the V segment lost 5 bases, leaving 4 bases of the junction unmatched. The germline V gene has CDR1 WSHSY and CDR2 SAAADI. The V call is TRBV10-2, the J call TRBJ2-4; 8 bases line up with TRBD2. Specimen: PBMCs from blood, collected approximately 15 days before vaccination. The source is a middle-aged man who received an inactivated influenza vaccine. In DNA, the CDR3 is TGCGCCAGCAGTTTAGCGGGAAAGGCCAAAAACATTCAGTACTTC. Translation gives CASSLAGKAKNIQYF.